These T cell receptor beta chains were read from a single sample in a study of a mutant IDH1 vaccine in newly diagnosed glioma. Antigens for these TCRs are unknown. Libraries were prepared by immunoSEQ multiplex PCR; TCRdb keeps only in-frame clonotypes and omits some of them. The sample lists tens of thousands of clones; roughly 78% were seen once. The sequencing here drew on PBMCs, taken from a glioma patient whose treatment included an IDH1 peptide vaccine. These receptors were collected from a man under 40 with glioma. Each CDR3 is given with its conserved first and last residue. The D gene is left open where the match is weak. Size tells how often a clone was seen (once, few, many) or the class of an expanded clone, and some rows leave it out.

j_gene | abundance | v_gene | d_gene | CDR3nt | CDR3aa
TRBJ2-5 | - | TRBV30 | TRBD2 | TGTGCCTGGAGTGAGGGACTAGCGGGGACAGAGACCCAGTACTTC | CAWSEGLAGTETQYF
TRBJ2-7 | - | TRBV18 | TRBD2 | TGTGCCAGCTCACCGACAGGGACTAGCGGGAGTAGGCCAGACGAGCAGTACTTC | CASSPTGTSGSRPDEQYF
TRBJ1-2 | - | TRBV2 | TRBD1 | TGTGCCAGCAGTTTTTTCCTACAGGGGTCTGACGGCTACACCTTC | CASSFFLQGSDGYTF
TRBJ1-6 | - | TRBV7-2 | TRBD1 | TGTGCCAGCAGCTCTCGGACAGGGGACAATTCACCCCTCCACTTT | CASSSRTGDNSPLHF
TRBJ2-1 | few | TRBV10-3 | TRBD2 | TGTGCCATCAGTGAGGGGATAGCGGGGATATACAATGAGCAGTTCTTC | CAISEGIAGIYNEQFF
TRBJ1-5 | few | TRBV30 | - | TGTGCCTGGAGTGGGGGGGGTCTGGATCAGCCCCAGCATTTT | CAWSGGGLDQPQHF
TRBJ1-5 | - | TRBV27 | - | TGTGCCAGCAGTTTATCCCCCGGTAATCAGCCCCAGCATTTT | CASSLSPGNQPQHF
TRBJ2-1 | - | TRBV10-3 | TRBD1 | TGTGCCACTACCGGGACAGAAGGCGATGAGCAGTTCTTC | CATTGTEGDEQFF
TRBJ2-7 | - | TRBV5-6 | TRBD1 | TGTGCCAGCAGGGTGCGGATGGGACAGGCGGTGTACGAGCAGTACTTC | CASRVRMGQAVYEQYF
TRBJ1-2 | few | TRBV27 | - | TGTGCCAGCAGTACAATGCCCGGGACTTCGGTTTCCTTC | CASSTMPGTSVSF
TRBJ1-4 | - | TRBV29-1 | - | TGCAGCGTTGGATCAGGGTTTAATGAAAAACTGTTTTTT | CSVGSGFNEKLFF
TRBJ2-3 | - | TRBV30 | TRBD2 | TGTGCCTGGAGTGTGCTACGAGGGCTAGCGGGAAGAGATACGCAGTATTTT | CAWSVLRGLAGRDTQYF
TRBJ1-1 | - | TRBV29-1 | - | TGCAGCGCATTATCCCGAGGGACTGAAGCTTTCTTT | CSALSRGTEAFF
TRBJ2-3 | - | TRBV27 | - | TGTGCCAGCAGTTGGGGCTCGGTGGGAGATACGCAGTATTTT | CASSWGSVGDTQYF
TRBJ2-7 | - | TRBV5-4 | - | TGTGCCAGCAGCCCTGGACGGAGATCTTCCTACGAGCAGTACTTC | CASSPGRRSSYEQYF
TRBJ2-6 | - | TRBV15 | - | TGTGCCACGGCAGACGTCTCTGGGGCCAACGTCCTGACTTTC | CATADVSGANVLTF
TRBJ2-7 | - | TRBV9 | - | TGTGCCAGCAGCGTAGGGGGGGACTTGACTGGTTACGAGCAGTACTTC | CASSVGGDLTGYEQYF
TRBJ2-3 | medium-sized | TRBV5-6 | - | TGTGCCAGCAGCTTGGAGGGGGAGTGGGATACGCAGTATTTT | CASSLEGEWDTQYF
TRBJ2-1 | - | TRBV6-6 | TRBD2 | TGTGCCAGCAGTGGCCGGACTAGCGGGGGCAATGAGCAGTTCTTC | CASSGRTSGGNEQFF
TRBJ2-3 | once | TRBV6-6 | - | TGTGCCAGCAGCCGGGACAAGCTTTACACAGATACGCAGTATTTT | CASSRDKLYTDTQYF
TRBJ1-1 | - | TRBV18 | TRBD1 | TGTGCCAGCTCACTAGGGACAGGGTCGAACACTGAAGCTTTCTTT | CASSLGTGSNTEAFF
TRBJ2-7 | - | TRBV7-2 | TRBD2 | TGTGCCAGCGGTAGCGGGGTGTCCTACGAGCAGTACTTC | CASGSGVSYEQYF
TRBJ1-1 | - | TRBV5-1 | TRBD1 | TGCGCCAGCAGCTTGAAGCAGGGGGCCTTTAACACTGAAGCTTTCTTT | CASSLKQGAFNTEAFF
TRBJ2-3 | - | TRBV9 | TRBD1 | TGTGCCAGCAGCACGGGACAGGGTTCAGATACGCAGTATTTT | CASSTGQGSDTQYF
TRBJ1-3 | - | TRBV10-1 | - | TGCGCCAGCGACACCAGCTCTGGAAACACCATATATTTT | CASDTSSGNTIYF
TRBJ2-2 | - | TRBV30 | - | TGTGCCTGGAATAAGGGAGACACCGGGGAGCTGTTTTTT | CAWNKGDTGELFF
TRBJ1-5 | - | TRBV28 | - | TGTGCCAGCCGTCGGTCGGGAGGCAATCAGCCCCAGCATTTT | CASRRSGGNQPQHF
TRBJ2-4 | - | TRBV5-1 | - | TGCGCCAGCAGCTTGGTGGCAGGACCAGCCAAAAACATTCAGTACTTC | CASSLVAGPAKNIQYF
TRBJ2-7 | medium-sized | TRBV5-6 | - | TGTGCCAGCAGCTGGCCGGGAAGACGGGAGCAGTACTTC | CASSWPGRREQYF
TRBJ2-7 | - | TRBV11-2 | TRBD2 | TGTGCCAGCAGCCCGACTAGCGGGAGCTACGAGCAGTACTTC | CASSPTSGSYEQYF
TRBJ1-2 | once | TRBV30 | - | TGTGCCTGGACTGATCTGGGAGGCTACACCTTC | CAWTDLGGYTF
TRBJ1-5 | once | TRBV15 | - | TGTGCCACCAGCAGTTTCGAAGGGGTAGTCAATCAGCCCCAGCATTTT | CATSSFEGVVNQPQHF
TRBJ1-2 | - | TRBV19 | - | TGTGCCAGTAGTGAGGGGCAGGACGCTAACTATGGCTACACCTTC | CASSEGQDANYGYTF
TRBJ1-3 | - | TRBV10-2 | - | TGCGCCAGCAGTGATACGGACCCTGGAAACACCATATATTTT | CASSDTDPGNTIYF
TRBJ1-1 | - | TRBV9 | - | TGTGCCAGCAGCGTGGGGGATGAAGCTTTCTTT | CASSVGDEAFF
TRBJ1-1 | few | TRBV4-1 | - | TGCGCCAGCAGCCAATTGCATTTGGCAGGCGGTGAAGCTTTCTTT | CASSQLHLAGGEAFF
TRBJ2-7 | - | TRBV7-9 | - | TGTGCCAGCAGCTTAGAGGCGGCGGACGGAGCGCACTTC | CASSLEAADGAHF
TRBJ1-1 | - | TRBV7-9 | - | TGTGCCAGCAGCTTACCTGACCTGATGAACACTGAAGCTTTCTTT | CASSLPDLMNTEAFF
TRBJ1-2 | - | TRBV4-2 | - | TGTGCCAGCAGCCAAATAGGGGCAGGGAGATCTGGCTACACCTTC | CASSQIGAGRSGYTF
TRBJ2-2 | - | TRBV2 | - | TGTGCCAGCATGGTGGCGAACACCGGGGAGCTGTTTTTT | CASMVANTGELFF
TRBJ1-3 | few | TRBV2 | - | TGTGCCAGCAGTGTAGGGGTCGAAGCGGACACCATATATTTT | CASSVGVEADTIYF
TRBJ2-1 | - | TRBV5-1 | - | TGCGCCAGCAGCTTTGACAGGGAGCAGTTCTTC | CASSFDREQFF
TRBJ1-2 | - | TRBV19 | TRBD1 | TGTGCCAGTAGTATCCCAGGGGGCAGTGGAGGCTACACCTTC | CASSIPGGSGGYTF
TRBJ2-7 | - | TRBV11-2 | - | TGTGCCAGCAGCCCCCAGGGGGGGATCACCTACGAGCAGTACTTC | CASSPQGGITYEQYF
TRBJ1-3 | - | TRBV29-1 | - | TGCAGCGTTGAAGAACGCGCCCTCGGCTCTGGAAACACCATATATTTT | CSVEERALGSGNTIYF
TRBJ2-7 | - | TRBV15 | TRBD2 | TGTGCCACCAGCAACGGGAGGAGGAACGAGCAGTACTTC | CATSNGRRNEQYF
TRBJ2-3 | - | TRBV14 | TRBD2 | TGTGCCAGCAGCCACTTTCCGGGACTAGCGGGGGTTGGCACAGATACGCAGTATTTT | CASSHFPGLAGVGTDTQYF
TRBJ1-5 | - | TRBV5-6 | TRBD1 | TGTGCCAGCAGCGTGACAGGGGATAGCAATCAGCCCCAGCATTTT | CASSVTGDSNQPQHF
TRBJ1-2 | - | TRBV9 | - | TGTGCCAGCAGCGTAGTCGGAGAGGCCTATCGGGGCTACACCTTC | CASSVVGEAYRGYTF
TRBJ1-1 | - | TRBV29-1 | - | TGCAGCGTTGATACCAGGGAGTATGGAGCTTTCTTT | CSVDTREYGAFF